This T cell receptor (beta chain) was recorded in a study of blood T cell repertoires in COVID-19. The V gene lost 7 bases and the J gene lost 5 bases, with 13 bases spanning the gap. Germline V gene data show CDR1 as SNHLY and CDR2 as FYNNEI. The CDR3 is made up of 13 amino acids. The method was immunoSEQ multiplex PCR; TCRdb's version includes in-frame clones alone and lacks a portion of them. The sample yields roughly 41,000 clones, 85% seen once. This clonotype originated in a man in his fifties or sixties with active COVID-19. V is TRBV2 and J is TRBJ2-3, with D possibly being TRBD2 (7 bases). Sequencing used peripheral blood. This CDR3 is CASTRGRVDTQYF. The CDR3 DNA reads as TGTGCCAGCACGCGGGGGCGGGTAGATACGCAGTATTTT.